The rows below give T cell receptor beta chains drawn from one sample of a study of T-cell reconstitution after alpha-beta-depleted transplantation in children. MiXCR, applied by TCRdb to the PCR reads, yields one record per CDR3 protein. The sample has around 250,000 distinct CDR3 sequences, around 25% seen once. Sequences were derived from PBMCs, sampled before TCRalphabeta/CD19-depleted stem cell transplant. The receptors derive from a girl aged 2 to 9 with Fanconi anemia, due to receive a stem cell transplant. Both conserved end residues are part of each CDR3. The order of the fields is V gene, clone size, D gene, J gene, CDR3 DNA, CDR3 protein. D genes are given only for firm matches. Only some rows state a clone size, as once, few, many or a class for expanded clones.

V: TRBV20-1
size: many
D: TRBD2
J: TRBJ2-3
DNA: TGCATGTTGAGCGGGAGAGTCAACACAGATACGCAGTATTTT
CDR3: CMLSGRVNTDTQYF

V: TRBV11-2
size: -
D: -
J: TRBJ2-5
DNA: TGTGCCAGCAGCTTAGGGGTTTGGGACCTCCAAGAGACCCAGTACTTC
CDR3: CASSLGVWDLQETQYF

V: TRBV12-3/TRBV12-4
size: many
D: -
J: TRBJ2-7
DNA: TGTGCCAGCAGTCCGAGCTTGCACGAGCAGTACTTC
CDR3: CASSPSLHEQYF

V: TRBV10-3
size: many
D: -
J: TRBJ2-1
DNA: TGTGCCATCAGTGAGTACGGGGGTCTCTCCTACAATGAGCAGTTCTTC
CDR3: CAISEYGGLSYNEQFF

V: TRBV20-1
size: few
D: -
J: TRBJ1-2
DNA: TGCAGTGCCGGCGGGGGGCAAGGCTATGGCTACACCTTC
CDR3: CSAGGGQGYGYTF

V: TRBV2
size: -
D: -
J: TRBJ2-1
DNA: TGTGCCAGCAGTGCCGCTCCCGGGAGTATCAATGAGCAGTTCTTC
CDR3: CASSAAPGSINEQFF

V: TRBV20-1
size: many
D: TRBD2
J: TRBJ2-3
DNA: TGCAGTGCTTCAGGACTAGCGGGGAGGGCAGATACGCAGTATTTT
CDR3: CSASGLAGRADTQYF

V: TRBV27
size: few
D: -
J: TRBJ1-5
DNA: TGTGCCAGCAGTTTAGGGCCGGGGGCGGGCAATCAGCCCCAGCATTTT
CDR3: CASSLGPGAGNQPQHF

V: TRBV29-1
size: many
D: TRBD1
J: TRBJ2-1
DNA: TGCAGCGTTGATGAAGGGGGCGCCCAGTCCTACAATGAGCAGTTCTTC
CDR3: CSVDEGGAQSYNEQFF

V: TRBV7-6
size: -
D: TRBD1
J: TRBJ2-5
DNA: TGTGCCAGCAGCTTAGCCCCCGGGACAGTTAAAGAGACCCAGTACTTC
CDR3: CASSLAPGTVKETQYF

V: TRBV12-5
size: many
D: TRBD2
J: TRBJ2-2
DNA: TGTGCTAGTGGTGTCTCGTGGTTTGGGACTAGCGGGGGTACCGGGGAGCTGTTTTTT
CDR3: CASGVSWFGTSGGTGELFF

V: TRBV5-1
size: many
D: -
J: TRBJ1-2
DNA: TGCGCCAGCAGCCTTGGGACCGAGAACTATGGCTACACCTTC
CDR3: CASSLGTENYGYTF

V: TRBV29-1
size: many
D: TRBD2
J: TRBJ2-3
DNA: TGCAGCGTTGAGGGAGCGGGGGGGCGCGCAGATACGCAGTATTTT
CDR3: CSVEGAGGRADTQYF